Listed below are T cell receptor beta chains from one sample, sequenced in a study of blood T cells in healthy people across ages. Each CDR3 protein gets one entry after TCRdb re-called the 5' RACE reads with MiXCR. Of under 2,000,000 distinct CDR3 sequences in the sample, around 48% were seen once. The specimen sequenced was blood. The source of these receptors is a middle-aged woman in good health. CDR3s include the opening cysteine and the closing phenylalanine or tryptophan. D genes are given only for firm matches. The size field is filled for only some rows; it gives once, few, many or a size class.

once | TRBD2 | TRBJ2-1 | TRBV27 | CASSLTGTSVNEQFF | TGTGCCAGCAGTCTCACCGGGACTAGCGTCAATGAGCAGTTCTTC
- | - | TRBJ1-5 | TRBV20-1 | CSASVGHPRYSNQPQHF | TGCAGTGCTAGCGTCGGACACCCAAGGTATAGCAATCAGCCCCAGCATTTT
- | TRBD2 | TRBJ2-5 | TRBV6-5 | CASSYSGRTKTQYF | TGTGCCAGCAGTTACAGCGGGAGGACGAAGACCCAGTACTTC
- | TRBD1 | TRBJ2-7 | TRBV6-2/TRBV6-3 | CASLGQNFGEQYF | TGTGCCAGCTTGGGACAGAACTTCGGTGAGCAGTACTTC
few | TRBD1 | TRBJ1-5 | TRBV20-1 | CSATDRGNQPQHF | TGCAGTGCTACAGACAGGGGAAATCAGCCCCAGCATTTT
- | - | TRBJ2-3 | TRBV20-1 | CSARDLRGTTDTQYF | TGCAGTGCTAGAGATTTACGGGGGACCACAGATACGCAGTATTTT
- | TRBD1 | TRBJ2-1 | TRBV20-1 | CSASDRGGHNEQFF | TGCAGTGCTAGCGACAGGGGGGGTCACAATGAGCAGTTCTTC
few | - | TRBJ2-3 | TRBV4-1 | CASSQPTRGNTQYF | TGCGCCAGCAGCCAACCCACGAGGGGGAATACGCAGTATTTT
- | - | TRBJ2-7 | TRBV2 | CASSESLGDFSYNEQYF | TGTGCCAGCAGTGAATCTTTGGGGGACTTCTCCTACAATGAGCAGTACTTC
- | TRBD2 | TRBJ2-3 | TRBV29-1 | CSVLSGGRTDTQYF | TGCAGCGTCTTGAGCGGGGGGAGGACAGATACGCAGTATTTT
- | - | TRBJ2-5 | TRBV5-1 | CASSLSQAETQYF | TGCGCCAGCAGCTTGAGTCAAGCGGAGACCCAGTACTTC
few | - | TRBJ2-7 | TRBV12-3/TRBV12-4 | CASSLNPGQRLSEQYF | TGTGCCAGCAGTTTAAACCCGGGACAAAGGCTAAGCGAGCAGTACTTC
- | - | TRBJ2-1 | TRBV29-1 | CSVVGGLWFYNEQFF | TGCAGCGTTGTAGGGGGGCTTTGGTTCTACAATGAGCAGTTCTTC
- | - | TRBJ1-2 | TRBV5-1 | CASSWGGESYGYTF | TGCGCCAGCAGCTGGGGTGGGGAAAGCTATGGCTACACCTTC
- | - | TRBJ1-5 | TRBV20-1 | CSADRGGSNQPQHF | TGCAGTGCGGATCGGGGGGGCAGCAATCAGCCCCAGCATTTT
few | - | TRBJ2-7 | TRBV9 | CASSVRSNSDEQYF | TGTGCCAGCAGCGTCCGATCGAACTCGGACGAGCAGTACTTC
- | TRBD1 | TRBJ2-1 | TRBV5-6 | CASNPRDRGYNEQFF | TGTGCCAGCAACCCCAGGGACAGGGGCTACAATGAGCAGTTCTTC
many | - | TRBJ2-7 | TRBV7-2 | CASSLGATSSYEQYF | TGTGCCAGCAGCTTGGGGGCCACGAGCTCCTACGAGCAGTACTTC
- | TRBD2 | TRBJ2-7 | TRBV3-1 | CASSQLAGEQYF | TGTGCCAGCAGCCAATTGGCGGGGGAACAGTACTTC
- | TRBD2 | TRBJ2-3 | TRBV7-6 | CASSLGEGPLNTDTQYF | TGTGCCAGCAGCTTAGGGGAGGGACCGTTAAACACAGATACGCAGTATTTT
- | - | TRBJ2-3 | TRBV6-6 | CASSYRGPEATQYF | TGTGCCAGCAGTTACAGAGGGCCCGAAGCTACGCAGTATTTT
- | - | TRBJ2-3 | TRBV7-9 | CASTLGGVDTQYF | TGTGCCAGCACCCTCGGAGGGGTAGATACGCAGTATTTT
few | - | TRBJ1-5 | TRBV6-1 | CASSEASFNQPQHF | TGTGCCAGCAGTGAAGCAAGCTTCAATCAGCCCCAGCATTTT
few | - | TRBJ2-3 | TRBV7-2 | CASSSIGFSTDTQYF | TGTGCCAGCAGCTCGATAGGTTTCAGCACAGATACGCAGTATTTT
many | - | TRBJ2-7 | TRBV7-2 | CASSMGGYEQYF | TGTGCCAGCAGCATGGGGGGCTACGAGCAGTACTTC
- | - | TRBJ1-1 | TRBV4-3 | CASSQVADTEAFF | TGCGCCAGCAGCCAAGTGGCAGACACTGAAGCTTTCTTT
few | - | TRBJ2-1 | TRBV4-3 | CASSQDQGLLGNEQFF | TGCGCCAGCAGCCAAGATCAAGGACTACTCGGGAATGAGCAGTTCTTC
- | TRBD2 | TRBJ2-5 | TRBV4-2 | CASSQDSLAGGETQYF | TGTGCCAGCAGCCAAGATTCTCTAGCGGGGGGGGAGACCCAGTACTTC
- | - | TRBJ2-5 | TRBV20-1 | CSARDDSRQNFQETQYF | TGCAGTGCTAGAGATGACTCGAGACAGAACTTCCAAGAGACCCAGTACTTC
many | - | TRBJ2-4 | TRBV7-2 | CASSPETVIRAKNIQYF | TGTGCCAGCAGCCCGGAGACGGTGATTAGGGCCAAAAACATTCAGTACTTC
- | - | TRBJ1-5 | TRBV27 | CASVAGSQHF | TGTGCCAGCGTAGCAGGGAGCCAGCATTTT